The 8 T cell receptor beta chains below come from one sample, sequenced in a study of PD-1 blockade in classical Hodgkin lymphoma. The patients all showed relapse after autologous stem cell transplantation, while their brentuximab vedotin exposure varied. This table comes from immunoSEQ multiplex PCR, and its TCRdb copy is limited to in-frame clones, with some not included. This table has about 63,000 clones, roughly 91% appearing once. The specimen was peripheral blood mononuclear cells (PBMCs), collected before the second cycle of nivolumab. The receptor source for this set is a human donor with classical Hodgkin lymphoma.

The rearrangement links TRBV5-8 to TRBJ1-1; TRBD1 aligns across 10 bases. The V gene end was trimmed by 4 bases and the J gene end by 1 base; junction bases not matched to a gene: 7. CDR1 is SGHTS, CDR2 YDEGEE, per germline. The CDR3 totals 16 residues. CDR3 amino acids: CASSPRDRGGNTEAFF. In nucleotides, the CDR3 is TGTGCCAGCAGCCCCCGGGACAGGGGAGGGAACACTGAAGCTTTCTTT.

The V gene is TRBV6-6, the J gene TRBJ1-4; D is perhaps TRBD1 (5 bases). This CDR3 has 13 residues. Trimming pared 5 bases from V and 6 bases from J, leaving 10 bases between. Germline values: CDR1 MNHNY, CDR2 SVGAGI (reference sequence). The CDR3 DNA reads as TGTGCCAGCAGTCCCTCGGGGGATGAAAAACTGTTTTTT. It translates to CASSPSGDEKLFF.

The J gene is TRBJ1-4, the V gene TRBV28; weak D call: TRBD1 (5 bases). The CDR3 spans 15 residues. CDR1 and CDR2 from the germline V gene are MDHEN and SYDVKM. Trimming shortened V by 6 bases and J by 0 bases, and 11 bases separated the two germline ends. The CDR3 coding sequence is TGTGCCAGCAGACCCCCGGGACCAACTAATGAAAAACTGTTTTTT. It specifies CASRPPGPTNEKLFF.

The DNA for the CDR3 is TGCGCCAGCAGCTTGACAGGCCTCGCAGGTTCACCCCTCCACTTT. Protein: CASSLTGLAGSPLHF. The chain has TRBV5-1 and TRBJ1-6, with D possibly being TRBD1 (5 bases). The germline CDR1 and CDR2 sequences are SGHRS and YFSETQ. The CDR3 length is 15 residues. The V and J ends lost 1 base and 9 bases respectively, with 14 bases between them. Looking up the rest from reference TRBV5-1 and TRBJ1-6 gives the full variable domain: KAGVTQTPRYLIKTRGQQVTLSCSPISGHRSVSWYQQTPGQGLQFLFEYFSETQRNKGNFPGRFSGRQFSNSRSEMNVSTLELGDSALYLCASSLTGLAGSPLHFGNGTRLTVT.

This clone showed up just a few times. The chain has TRBV30 and TRBJ2-3; D is unresolved. V was pared by 1 base and J by 2 bases, with 7 bases between. The CDR3 has 13 amino acids. Germline CDR1 and CDR2: GTSNPN and SVGIG (reference sequence). For the CDR3, the DNA is TGTGCCTGGAGTGGTGGGAACACAGATACGCAGTATTTT. Its protein product is CAWSGGNTDTQYF.

In this sample, this clone turned up once. The chain is built from TRBV6-6 and TRBJ1-2, with TRBD1 matching 7 bases. Germline CDR1 is MNHNY and CDR2 is SVGAGI (reference sequence). V dropped 5 bases and J dropped 4; count of bases not matched to a gene: 10. The CDR3 runs 15 residues. The CDR3: CASSTPDRAAYGYTF. The DNA of the CDR3 is TGTGCCAGCAGTACCCCAGACAGGGCGGCCTATGGCTACACCTTC.

CDR3 amino acids: CVTRTLQGENTEAFF. CDR3 sequence (DNA): TGTGTCACCCGAACCCTCCAGGGAGAGAACACTGAAGCTTTCTTT. The chain links TRBV6-5 to TRBJ1-1, with D tentatively TRBD1 (5 bases). The germline V gene has CDR1 MNHEY and CDR2 SVGAGI. This CDR3 region has 15 residues.

The gene calls are TRBV7-9 and TRBJ1-4; 10 bases agree with TRBD1. The J segment lost 7 bases and the V segment lost 0 bases, leaving 5 bases of the junction unmatched. The CDR3 covers 16 residues. Germline CDR1 reads SEHNR; CDR2 reads FQNEAQ (reference sequence). The CDR3 DNA is TGTGCCAGCAGCTTAGCGGGGACAGGGGTACTTGAAAAACTGTTTTTT. Protein product: CASSLAGTGVLEKLFF.